These 4 T cell receptor beta chains originate from one sample sequenced in a study of OX40 agonist ivuxolimab in advanced cancers. Sequenced by immunoSEQ multiplex PCR; TCRdb stores in-frame clones only, minus some. The sample yields about 45,000 clones, more than 65% seen once. Specimen: CD4+ or CD8+ T cells sorted from blood, collected in a trial of the OX40 agonist ivuxolimab. The receptors originated from an adult with an advanced solid tumor such as melanoma, head and neck, liver or kidney cancer.

J is TRBJ1-2 and V is TRBV5-6; 9 bases map to TRBD1. Per the germline V gene, CDR1 is SGHDT and CDR2 is YYEEEE. CDR3 size: 15 residues. Trimming cost V 1 base and J 5 bases; bases outside gene matches: 6. CDR3 nucleotide sequence: TGTGCCAGCAGCTTGTGGCAGGACAGGGGATATGGCTACACCTTC. This encodes CASSLWQDRGYGYTF.

CDR3 in DNA: TGTGCCAGTAGTATCAGGGACAGGGGGATTCAGCCCCAGCATTTT. Translation: CASSIRDRGIQPQHF. The gene calls are TRBV19 and TRBJ1-5; TRBD1 matches at 11 bases. The germline V gene has CDR1 LNHDA and CDR2 SQIVND (reference sequence). The CDR3 is 15 residues long. The ends lost 3 bases at V and 6 bases at J; junction bases unmatched: 4.

V and J are TRBV5-6 and TRBJ1-2; D unclear. This CDR3 region has 15 residues. Germline values: CDR1 SGHDT, CDR2 YYEEEE. Deletions cut 4 bases from V and 5 bases from J, with 18 bases between. The CDR3 DNA reads TGTGCCAGCAGCCGATTCAGACCGCTCGGTTATGGCTACACCTTC. It translates to CASSRFRPLGYGYTF.

The J gene is TRBJ2-3, the V gene TRBV5-1; possibly TRBD1 or TRBD2 for D (5 bases each). V lost 5 bases and J lost 3, with 19 bases in between. Germline V CDR1 and CDR2: SGHRS, YFSETQ. CDR3 length: 16 residues. The CDR3 coding sequence is TGCGCCAGCAGAAAACTCGGGGCTTCGGTTACAGATACGCAGTATTTT. This sequence encodes CASRKLGASVTDTQYF. Looking up the rest from reference TRBV5-1 and TRBJ2-3 gives the full variable domain: KAGVTQTPRYLIKTRGQQVTLSCSPISGHRSVSWYQQTPGQGLQFLFEYFSETQRNKGNFPGRFSGRQFSNSRSEMNVSTLELGDSALYLCASRKLGASVTDTQYFGPGTRLTVL.